This T cell receptor beta chain is drawn from a study of response to subunit inactivated influenza vaccine. In the case of this clonotype: Its antigen is unknown.

Points from the study as a whole: T cells newly recruited by each seasonal influenza vaccination are few, the authors suggested.

V was clipped by 5 bases and J by 0 bases, with 14 bases between them. The CDR3 runs 16 residues. Germline V gives CDR1 SGHRS, CDR2 YFSETQ. MiXCR was run by TCRdb on the RT-PCR reads, yielding one entry per CDR3 protein. There are 700,000 to 800,000 distinct CDR3 sequences in the sample; less than 20% occur only once, and approximately 10% lies in the top ten. The receptor's source is a man in his forties or fifties who received an inactivated influenza vaccine. The sequencing here drew on PBMCs from blood, taken 4 to 6 days after vaccination. This sequence joins TRBV5-1 and TRBJ2-2; D is ambiguous. Here the CDR3 reads CASSPIMGANTGELFF. The CDR3 DNA sequence: TGCGCCAGCAGTCCGATAATGGGCGCGAACACCGGGGAGCTGTTTTTT.